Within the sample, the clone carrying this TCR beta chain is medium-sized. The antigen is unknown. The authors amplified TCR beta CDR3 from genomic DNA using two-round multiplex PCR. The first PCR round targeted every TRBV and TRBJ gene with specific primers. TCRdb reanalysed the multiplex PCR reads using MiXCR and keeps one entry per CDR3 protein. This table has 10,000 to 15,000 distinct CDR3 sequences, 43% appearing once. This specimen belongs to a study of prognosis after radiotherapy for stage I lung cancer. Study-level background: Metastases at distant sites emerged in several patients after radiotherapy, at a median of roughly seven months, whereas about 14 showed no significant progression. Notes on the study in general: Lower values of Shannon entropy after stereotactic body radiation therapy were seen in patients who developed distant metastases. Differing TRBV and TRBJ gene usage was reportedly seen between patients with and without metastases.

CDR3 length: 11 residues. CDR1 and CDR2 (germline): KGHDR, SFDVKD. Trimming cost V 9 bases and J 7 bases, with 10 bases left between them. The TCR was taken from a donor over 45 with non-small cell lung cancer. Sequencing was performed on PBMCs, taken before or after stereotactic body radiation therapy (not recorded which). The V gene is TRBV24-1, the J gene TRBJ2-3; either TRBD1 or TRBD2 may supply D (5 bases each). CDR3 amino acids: CATGTGNTQYF. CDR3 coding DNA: TGTGCCACCGGGACGGGGAATACGCAGTATTTT.